The rows below give T cell receptor beta chains drawn from one sample of a study of shared clonotypes between healthy human individuals. Measured with immunoSEQ multiplex PCR; TCRdb has only the in-frame clones, and not every one. The sample holds around 940,000 clones, approximately 76% seen once. The sample taken for sequencing was memory CD4+ T cells sorted from blood. These receptors came from a man aged 18 to 29 in good health. Each CDR3 is given with its conserved first and last residue. D genes are given only for firm matches. The listing skips clone size in some rows; elsewhere it reads once, few, many or a size class.

CASSIRLIYQETQYF	TGTGCCAGCAGCATTCGACTTATTTACCAAGAGACCCAGTACTTC	few	-	TRBV7-9	TRBJ2-5
CASSLEGRSSGNTIYF	TGTGCCAGCAGCTTGGAGGGCCGAAGCTCTGGAAACACCATATATTTT	-	-	TRBV5-8	TRBJ1-3
CASSPLGTGTEMSEAFF	TGTGCCAGCTCACCCTTGGGAACCGGGACAGAGATGTCTGAAGCTTTCTTT	once	TRBD1	TRBV18	TRBJ1-1
CASSPGQGAQGIYGYTF	TGCGCCAGCAGCCCCGGCCAGGGGGCTCAAGGGATCTATGGCTACACCTTC	-	TRBD1	TRBV5-1	TRBJ1-2
CASSASSGTADFYEQYF	TGTGCCAGCAGCGCCTCCTCCGGGACAGCGGACTTCTACGAGCAGTACTTC	-	TRBD1	TRBV9	TRBJ2-7
CASRASNQPQHF	TGTGCCAGTAGAGCTAGCAATCAGCCCCAGCATTTT	many	-	TRBV19	TRBJ1-5
CASSLMRGAGNTEAFF	TGTGCCAGCAGCTTAATGAGGGGCGCCGGGAACACTGAAGCTTTCTTT	-	-	TRBV11-1	TRBJ1-1
CASSLAFRDRGSIQYF	TGTGCCAGCAGCTTGGCCTTCCGGGACCGTGGGAGCATTCAGTACTTC	-	-	TRBV7-9	TRBJ2-4
CASSGTSGTYEQYF	TGCGCCAGCAGCGGGACTAGCGGGACCTACGAGCAGTACTTC	-	TRBD2	TRBV5-1	TRBJ2-7
CASSNVNTGELFF	TGTGCCAGCAGCAACGTAAACACCGGGGAGCTGTTTTTT	many	-	TRBV9	TRBJ2-2
CASSPGQGGYGYTF	TGTGCCAGCAGCCCGGGACAGGGTGGGTATGGCTACACCTTC	-	TRBD1	TRBV7-2	TRBJ1-2
CASSFRREANYGYTF	TGTGCCAGCAGTTTCAGGAGAGAAGCTAACTATGGCTACACCTTC	-	-	TRBV27	TRBJ1-2
CATSFGNTGELFF	TGTGCCACCTCTTTTGGTAACACCGGGGAGCTGTTTTTT	-	-	TRBV27	TRBJ2-2
CASSLTTAQLLGDEQFF	TGTGCCAGCAGCTTAACGACAGCCCAACTCCTAGGGGATGAGCAGTTCTTC	-	-	TRBV7-8	TRBJ2-1
CASSSTTSNYGYTF	TGTGCCAGCAGTTCTACGACCTCCAACTATGGCTACACCTTC	-	-	TRBV6-6	TRBJ1-2
CAWSLAGGPGSTDTQYF	TGTGCCTGGTCCCTAGCGGGGGGTCCCGGAAGCACAGATACGCAGTATTTT	-	TRBD2	TRBV30	TRBJ2-3
CASSFPLSGRNTGELFF	TGTGCCAGCAGCTTTCCCTTGAGCGGGAGAAACACCGGGGAGCTGTTTTTT	-	TRBD2	TRBV7-2	TRBJ2-2
CAWSVGGKPQHF	TGTGCCTGGAGTGTAGGGGGAAAGCCCCAGCATTTT	-	-	TRBV30	TRBJ1-5
CASSLTSGGTDTQYF	TGTGCCAGCAGTCTCACTAGTGGGGGAACAGATACGCAGTATTTT	-	-	TRBV6-5	TRBJ2-3
CARRPRGRYEQYF	TGTGCCAGACGACCTCGGGGGCGTTACGAGCAGTACTTC	-	-	TRBV6-4	TRBJ2-7
CASTTGSDTEAFF	TGTGCCAGTACTACAGGGTCGGACACTGAAGCTTTCTTT	once	-	TRBV25-1	TRBJ1-1
CASSTEGRDSSPLHF	TGTGCCAGTAGTACCGAGGGCAGGGACAGCTCACCCCTCCACTTT	-	TRBD1	TRBV19	TRBJ1-6
CASSAIGTQTNYGYTF	TGTGCCAGCAGCGCAATAGGGACACAAACTAACTATGGCTACACCTTC	-	-	TRBV5-8	TRBJ1-2
CAIGRGTSRDGELFF	TGTGCCATCGGGAGGGGGACTAGCCGCGACGGGGAGCTGTTTTTT	once	TRBD2	TRBV10-3	TRBJ2-2
CASSERPGTGYGYTF	TGTGCCAGCAGTGAGCGGCCAGGGACGGGCTATGGCTACACCTTC	-	-	TRBV2	TRBJ1-2
CASSRAVNEKLFF	TGTGCCAGCAGCCGGGCCGTTAATGAAAAACTGTTTTTT	-	-	TRBV6-5	TRBJ1-4
CASSPGLGYEQYF	TGTGCCAGCAGTCCGGGACTAGGGTACGAGCAGTACTTC	-	TRBD2	TRBV27	TRBJ2-7
CASRTGVGSPLHF	TGTGCCAGCCGGACAGGGGTCGGCTCACCCCTCCACTTT	-	TRBD1	TRBV6-5	TRBJ1-6
CASSDVGNEQFF	TGTGCCAGCAGTGATGTCGGGAATGAGCAGTTCTTC	-	-	TRBV2	TRBJ2-1
CASSRTSGGNNEQFF	TGTGCCAGCAGCCGGACTAGCGGGGGAAACAATGAGCAGTTCTTC	-	TRBD2	TRBV11-2	TRBJ2-1
CASSQAQGPYEQYF	TGCGCCAGCAGCCAAGCCCAGGGTCCCTACGAGCAGTACTTC	-	-	TRBV4-3	TRBJ2-7
CASSHGTSRTTGELFF	TGTGCCAGTAGTCACGGGACTAGCAGAACCACCGGGGAGCTGTTTTTT	-	TRBD2	TRBV19	TRBJ2-2
CASSLEINEKLFF	TGCGCCAGCAGCTTGGAAATTAATGAAAAACTGTTTTTT	-	-	TRBV5-1	TRBJ1-4
CASSPPGATNYGYTF	TGTGCCAGCAGCCCCCCGGGAGCTACTAACTATGGCTACACCTTC	-	-	TRBV7-9	TRBJ1-2
CAWSVNTEQYF	TGTGCCTGGAGTGTAAACACCGAGCAGTACTTC	once	-	TRBV30	TRBJ2-7
CASILYTEAFF	TGTGCCAGCATCCTTTACACTGAAGCTTTCTTT	-	-	TRBV6-5	TRBJ1-1
CASSLGSGGKLFF	TGTGCCAGCAGCTTAGGGAGCGGGGGAAAACTGTTTTTT	-	-	TRBV7-9	TRBJ1-4
CASSPWGGSSYEQYF	TGTGCCAGCAGCCCCTGGGGCGGGAGCTCCTACGAGCAGTACTTC	-	TRBD2	TRBV7-2	TRBJ2-7
CASSTSGTANQPQHF	TGTGCCAGCAGTACCTCCGGGACGGCAAATCAGCCCCAGCATTTT	-	-	TRBV6-1	TRBJ1-5
CASSGQTNTGELFF	TGTGCCAGCTCAGGGCAGACGAACACCGGGGAGCTGTTTTTT	-	-	TRBV18	TRBJ2-2
CASSERAGTGDTEAFF	TGTGCCAGCAGTGAAAGAGCAGGGACAGGGGACACTGAAGCTTTCTTT	-	TRBD1	TRBV25-1	TRBJ1-1
CASSQVGRGIGNEQFF	TGTGCCAGCAGCCAGGTGGGGCGGGGCATCGGGAATGAGCAGTTCTTC	-	-	TRBV7-2	TRBJ2-1
CASSLTRDTEAFF	TGCGCCAGCAGCTTAACAAGGGACACTGAAGCTTTCTTT	-	-	TRBV5-1	TRBJ1-1
CASTIQGSGNSPLHF	TGTGCCAGCACCATACAGGGTTCGGGGAATTCACCCCTCCACTTT	few	-	TRBV6-5	TRBJ1-6
CASSTTGTNFYEQYF	TGCGCCAGCAGTACTACCGGGACAAATTTTTACGAGCAGTACTTC	-	-	TRBV5-1	TRBJ2-7